This TCR beta chain was documented in a study of T cell responses to AZD1222 COVID-19 vaccine. Study-level findings and limits: Sampling captured repertoires only after the peak T cell response.

The data were produced by immunoSEQ multiplex PCR, yet TCRdb's version contains in-frame clones alone and is incomplete. Seen here are roughly 130,000 clones, about 90% observed once, and the top ten hold about 7.5%. In regard to this clone: What it binds is not known.

The clonotype originates from an adult who received the MenACWY meningococcal vaccine as a control. The material sequenced was peripheral blood, taken 28 days after the second dose of the MenACWY control vaccine.

CDR3 DNA sequence: TGTGCCAGCTCACGGGACAACGAGAATTCACCCCTCCACTTT. Protein: CASSRDNENSPLHF. The rearrangement links TRBV18 to TRBJ1-6, with D possibly being TRBD1 (6 bases). This CDR3 is built from 14 residues. Per germline, CDR1 KGHSH and CDR2 LQKENI. V lost 4 bases and J lost 7, with 11 bases in between.